The 26 T cell receptor beta chains given below trace back to one sample, sequenced in a study of blood T cell repertoires in COVID-19. Produced via immunoSEQ multiplex PCR; TCRdb's table is partial and in-frame only. The table lists some 150,000 clones, 84% of them singletons. Sequencing was done on a sample of PBMCs or T cells enriched from blood (not recorded which). The receptors shown here come from a woman under 30 who had been exposed to COVID-19.

This clone was picked up many times. The rearrangement links TRBV7-8 to TRBJ2-1; 9 bases map to TRBD1. The trim removed 1 base at V and 7 bases at J, leaving 11 bases unmatched. Germline V gene data show CDR1 as SGHVS and CDR2 as FQNEAQ. The CDR3 is made up of 17 amino acids. The CDR3, as DNA: TGTGCCAGCAGCTTAGGGGCATTGGGGACAGGGAATAATGAGCAGTTCTTC. It translates to CASSLGALGTGNNEQFF.

This clone was found a few times. The chain combines TRBV2 with TRBJ2-1; D is perhaps TRBD1 (5 bases). With 3 bases removed from V and 5 bases from J, the gap between germline ends came to 8 bases. Germline V CDR1 and CDR2: SNHLY, FYNNEI. The CDR3 is 13 residues long. CDR3 DNA: TGTGCCAGCAGTGAGGGGCAGGACAATGAGCAGTTCTTC. Protein sequence: CASSEGQDNEQFF.

V and J are TRBV10-3 and TRBJ2-1; a weak D match, TRBD1 (6 bases). V dropped 4 bases and J dropped 7 bases, with 20 bases sitting between them. Germline V lookup: CDR1 ENHRY, CDR2 SYGVKD. CDR3 size: 16 residues. CDR3 protein: CAISARTETGTNEQFF. CDR3 bases: TGTGCCATCAGTGCCAGGACAGAGACAGGAACGAATGAGCAGTTCTTC.

DNA of the CDR3: TGTGCCAGCTCACCACCGGGACAGGGGGCTACGAACACTGAAGCTTTCTTT. Translated, it gives CASSPPGQGATNTEAFF. V gene TRBV18 combines with J gene TRBJ1-1; 12 bases map to TRBD1. The CDR3 covers 17 residues. Looked up from germline, CDR1 is KGHSH and CDR2 is LQKENI. J was trimmed by 1 base and V by 0 bases; bases with no gene match: 3.

The chain combines TRBV25-1 with TRBJ2-7; 7 bases are shared with TRBD2. Losses at the gene ends were 3 bases for V and 5 bases for J; bases not matched to a gene: 7. The CDR3 loop spans 14 amino acids. CDR1 and CDR2 (germline): MGHDK, SYGVNS. CDR3 sequence (DNA): TGTGCCAGCAGTGATCCCTCCCGGGAGGACGAGCAGTACTTC. This codes for CASSDPSREDEQYF.

The chain combines TRBV3-1 (or the pseudogene TRBV3-2) with TRBJ2-5, with 8 nucleotides matching TRBD1. The germline gives CDR1 LGHDT, CDR2 YNNKEL (reference sequence). Trimming took 4 bases from V and 3 from J; bases not matched to a gene: 1. The CDR3 totals 13 residues. CDR3 sequence: CASSLQGEETQYF. The CDR3 region has the DNA TGTGCCAGCAGCCTACAGGGGGAAGAGACCCAGTACTTC.

The chain has TRBV7-9 and TRBJ1-2; D ambiguous. Trimming removed 5 bases from V and 2 bases from J, with 6 bases in between. This CDR3 is 12 amino acids long. Germline assignment: CDR1 SEHNR and CDR2 FQNEAQ (reference sequence). The chain's CDR3 is CASSGQNYGYTF. DNA for the CDR3: TGTGCCAGCAGCGGCCAGAACTATGGCTACACCTTC.

The J gene is TRBJ2-3, the V gene TRBV5-6; the match to TRBD1 covers 10 bases. Per the germline V gene, CDR1 is SGHDT and CDR2 is YYEEEE. The CDR3 sequence is 18 residues long. J gave up 7 bases and V 0 bases, and 14 bases lay outside the gene matches. DNA of the CDR3: TGTGCCAGCAGCTTGGGTTCGAGTTTGGACAGGGGGTCGTATACGCAGTATTTT. Translation: CASSLGSSLDRGSYTQYF.

The J gene is TRBJ1-1, the V gene TRBV11-2; 8 bases align to TRBD1. Germline lookup yields CDR1 SGHAT and CDR2 FQNNGV. CDR3 length: 14 amino acids. The junction had 2 bases not matched to a gene; V was cut back by 4 bases and J by 1 base. CDR3 loop: CASSSDRGNTEAFF. The CDR3 DNA reads TGTGCCAGCAGCTCTGACAGGGGGAACACTGAAGCTTTCTTT.

The chain links TRBV19 to TRBJ1-2; D is undetermined. Germline V gives CDR1 LNHDA, CDR2 SQIVND (reference sequence). The CDR3 totals 17 residues. V gave up 4 bases and J gave up 1 base, with 19 bases separating them. The CDR3 protein is CASSTLGGSEGNYGYTF. The CDR3, as DNA: TGTGCCAGTAGTACCCTCGGAGGGTCGGAGGGTAACTATGGCTACACCTTC.

The gene calls are TRBV9 and TRBJ1-4, with D possibly being TRBD1 (6 bases). Germline V gene sequence: CDR1 SGDLS, CDR2 YYNGEE. V shed 3 bases and J shed 4 bases, with 16 bases lying between them. The CDR3 sequence is 16 residues long. CDR3 DNA: TGTGCCAGCAGCGGGGACGACAGGAGTCTTAATGAAAAACTGTTTTTT. Protein: CASSGDDRSLNEKLFF.

This clone was detected once. The gene calls are TRBV7-2 and TRBJ2-6, with D tentatively TRBD2 (6 bases). The CDR3 contains 18 residues. V gave up 0 bases and J gave up 0 bases, with 12 bases separating them. The germline CDR1 and CDR2 sequences are SGHTA and FQGNSA. CDR3 sequence reads: CASSLAASVSSGANVLTF. CDR3 bases: TGTGCCAGCAGCTTAGCGGCTAGCGTTAGCTCTGGGGCCAACGTCCTGACTTTC.

The chain is built from TRBV5-1 and TRBJ2-7, with D possibly matching TRBD1 (6 bases). V shed 9 bases and J shed 5 bases, with 21 bases lying between them. In germline, CDR1 is SGHRS, CDR2 YFSETQ. CDR3 length equals 14 residues. CDR3 residues: CATSVGAGFNEQYF. CDR3 sequence (DNA): TGCGCCACCTCAGTGGGGGCAGGGTTTAACGAGCAGTACTTC.

This chain connects TRBV11-2 to TRBJ2-4; a possible D gene is TRBD1 (6 bases). Trimming removed 5 bases at V and 7 bases at J, with 18 bases between. Germline CDR1 reads SGHAT; CDR2 reads FQNNGV. CDR3 size: 15 residues. CDR3 DNA sequence: TGTGCCAGCAGCCCTAGTGGGGGCATTAGCAACATTCAGTACTTC. Protein product: CASSPSGGISNIQYF.

This chain uses TRBV6-5 with TRBJ2-7; perhaps TRBD2 as D (5 bases). The V end lost 6 bases, the J end lost 2 bases, and 11 bases lay between the germline ends. Germline V gives CDR1 MNHEY, CDR2 SVGAGI. This CDR3 contains 13 residues. The CDR3 nucleotides are TGTGCCAGCAGCCACGGGGTCCCCTACGAGCAGTACTTC. Translation: CASSHGVPYEQYF.

This chain links TRBV30 with TRBJ2-3, with D perhaps TRBD2 (6 bases). Germline V lookup: CDR1 GTSNPN, CDR2 SVGIG (reference sequence). The CDR3 loop spans 11 amino acids. CDR3 in DNA: TGTGCGGCGGGAACTACAGATACGCAGTATTTT. Translated, it gives CAAGTTDTQYF.

V usage is TRBV30 and J usage is TRBJ1-4; D possibly corresponds to TRBD1 (5 bases). Trimming took off 0 bases at V and 6 bases at J, with 8 bases between the two ends. This CDR3 region has 13 residues. Germline V gives CDR1 GTSNPN, CDR2 SVGIG (reference sequence). In nucleotides, the CDR3 is TGTGCCTGGAGTGTACAGGTGCATGAAAAACTGTTTTTT. Its protein product is CAWSVQVHEKLFF.

V and J are TRBV19 and TRBJ2-7, with 12 bases aligning to TRBD2. There are 16 residues in the CDR3. Per the germline V gene, CDR1 is LNHDA and CDR2 is SQIVND (reference sequence). The trim removed 5 bases at V and 4 bases at J, leaving 9 bases unmatched. The CDR3 sequence: CASSPTSGRRVYEQYF. DNA for the CDR3: TGTGCCAGTAGTCCCACTAGCGGGAGGCGGGTATACGAGCAGTACTTC.

The chain is built from TRBV7-3 and TRBJ1-6; 8 bases fit TRBD1. The V gene's germline CDR1 is SGHTA and CDR2 FQGTGA. J lost 8 bases, V lost 5 bases, and 5 bases had no gene match. This CDR3 contains 14 residues. The CDR3 DNA reads as TGTGCCAGCAGCCAAGACAGGGGTGATTCACCCCTCCACTTT. Translating it yields CASSQDRGDSPLHF.

The table lists this clone with a few counts. This same CDR3 is encoded by further DNA sequences in the sample. This sequence joins TRBV10-3 and TRBJ1-2; possibly TRBD1 for D (5 bases). Germline V gene data show CDR1 as ENHRY and CDR2 as SYGVKD. Trimming cost V 5 bases and J 2 bases, with 6 bases left between them. CDR3 length: 12 amino acids. CDR3 protein: CAISTGNYGYTF. CDR3 DNA sequence: TGTGCCATCAGTACAGGAAACTATGGCTACACCTTC.

The chain recombines TRBV7-3 with TRBJ1-5; unclear D gene. CDR1 is SGHTA and CDR2 is FQGTGA in the germline V gene. CDR3 length equals 14 residues. The ends were cut back, 5 bases at V and 6 bases at J, with 14 bases in the middle. This chain's CDR3 is CASSLRRSGQPQHF. The CDR3 DNA follows: TGTGCCAGCAGCCTCAGACGGTCGGGTCAGCCCCAGCATTTT.

V gene TRBV6-1 combines with J gene TRBJ2-3; possibly TRBD2 for D (6 bases). There are 17 residues in the CDR3. CDR1 is MNHNS and CDR2 is SASEGT in the germline V gene. Between the trimmed V and J ends, which lost 4 bases and 5 bases, there was a span of 22 bases. DNA of the CDR3: TGTGCCAGCAGTGCTAGGGGTACCGGGAGTCTTCAAGATACGCAGTATTTT. It codes for CASSARGTGSLQDTQYF.

The chain couples TRBV6-4 to TRBJ1-6; D not resolved. The CDR3 has 13 amino acids. CDR1 is MRHNA and CDR2 is SNTAGT in the germline V gene. V was pared by 4 bases and J by 6 bases, with 7 bases between. CDR3 in amino acids: CASSADSNSPLHF. Written as DNA, the CDR3 is TGTGCCAGCAGTGCGGACTCTAATTCACCCCTCCACTTT.

The chain recombines TRBV7-2 with TRBJ2-7; D is perhaps TRBD1 (9 bases). Germline assignment: CDR1 SGHTA and CDR2 FQGNSA. V was cut by 1 base and J by 6 bases, with 16 bases left in between. CDR3 size: 15 residues. The CDR3 protein is CASSLGDRAGGEQYF. The CDR3 DNA reads as TGTGCCAGCAGCTTAGGGGACAGGGCGGGGGGCGAGCAGTACTTC.

J is TRBJ1-2 and V is TRBV24-1; no clear D gene. CDR3 length: 12 amino acids. V gave up 8 bases and J gave up 3 bases, with 9 bases separating them. Germline lookup yields CDR1 KGHDR and CDR2 SFDVKD. The CDR3 sequence is CATNSGDYGYTF. The CDR3 DNA sequence: TGTGCCACCAATTCCGGGGACTATGGCTACACCTTC.

V gene TRBV29-1 combines with J gene TRBJ1-3; the D is unclear. Per germline, CDR1 SQVTM and CDR2 ANQGSEA. The CDR3 has 14 amino acids. The V end lost 7 bases, the J end lost 0 bases, and 13 bases lay between the germline ends. The chain's CDR3 is CSAQGRLSGNTIYF. The CDR3 DNA reads as TGCAGCGCCCAAGGGAGACTCTCTGGAAACACCATATATTTT.